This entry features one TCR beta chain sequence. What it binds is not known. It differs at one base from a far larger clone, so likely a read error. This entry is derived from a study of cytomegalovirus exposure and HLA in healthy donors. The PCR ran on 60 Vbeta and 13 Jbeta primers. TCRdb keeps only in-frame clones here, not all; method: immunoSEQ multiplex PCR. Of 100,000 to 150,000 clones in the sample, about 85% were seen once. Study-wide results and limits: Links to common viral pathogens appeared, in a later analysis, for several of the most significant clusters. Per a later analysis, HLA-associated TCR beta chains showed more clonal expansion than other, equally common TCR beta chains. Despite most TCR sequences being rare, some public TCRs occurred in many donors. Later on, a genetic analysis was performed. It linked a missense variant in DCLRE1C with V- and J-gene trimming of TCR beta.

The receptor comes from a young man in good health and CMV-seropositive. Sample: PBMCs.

CDR3 sequence (DNA): TGTGCCAGCAGCCAATCCTACGAGCAGTACTTC. It is translated as CASSQSYEQYF. The chain is built from TRBV28 and TRBJ2-7, with D hard to call. CDR1 is MDHEN and CDR2 is SYDVKM in the germline V gene. Trimming removed 6 bases from V and 1 base from J, with 4 bases in between. The CDR3 consists of 11 residues. Full variable domain (rest looked up from reference TRBV28 and TRBJ2-7): DVKVTQSSRYLVKRTGEKVFLECVQDMDHENMFWYRQDPGLGLRLIYFSYDVKMKEKGDIPEGYSVSREKKERFSLILESASTNQTSMYLCASSQSYEQYFGPGTRLTVT.